A selection of T cell receptor beta chains follows, all from one sample in a study of technical replicates of blood from several donors. The repertoire was sequenced with immunoSEQ multiplex PCR; TCRdb's copy has only in-frame clones and lacks some. The sample lists around 76,000 clones, roughly 92% occurring once. The sample taken for sequencing was T cells isolated from PBMCs. The receptors here all came from a human donor in good health. Both conserved end residues are part of each CDR3. D genes are given only for firm matches. Clone size appears in some rows only: once, few, many, or a class for an expanded clone.

v_gene	abundance	len	d_gene	j_gene	CDR3aa	CDR3nt
TRBV7-9	-	12	-	TRBJ1-5	CASSLDRQPQHF	TGTGCCAGCAGCTTAGATCGGCAGCCCCAGCATTTT
TRBV7-2	-	17	TRBD1	TRBJ1-2	CASSLSGTGGQNYGYTF	TGTGCCAGCAGCCTGTCAGGGACAGGGGGCCAAAACTATGGCTACACCTTC
TRBV12-5	-	15	-	TRBJ1-2	CASGLGRGSNYGYTF	TGTGCTAGTGGTTTGGGCAGGGGCTCTAACTATGGCTACACCTTC
TRBV19	-	14	-	TRBJ2-7	CASSITGIVYEQYF	TGTGCCAGTAGTATAACAGGGATCGTGTACGAGCAGTACTTC
TRBV2	few	13	TRBD2	TRBJ2-7	CASRRLAGAEQYF	TGTGCCAGTCGTAGGCTAGCGGGAGCCGAGCAGTACTTC
TRBV28	-	14	TRBD1	TRBJ2-7	CASSSRDRLYEQYF	TGTGCCAGCAGTTCGAGGGACAGACTATACGAGCAGTACTTC
TRBV27	once	13	TRBD1	TRBJ1-2	CASSLLGGGGYTF	TGTGCCAGCAGTTTACTAGGGGGCGGGGGCTACACCTTC
TRBV5-4	-	16	TRBD1	TRBJ2-7	CASSLSFRTGSFEQYF	TGTGCCAGCAGCTTGAGCTTCCGGACAGGGAGCTTCGAGCAGTACTTC
TRBV13	-	12	-	TRBJ1-1	CASSPTGVAAFF	TGTGCCAGCAGCCCCACCGGGGTCGCAGCTTTCTTT
TRBV28	-	13	-	TRBJ1-4	CASSMRGTEKLFF	TGTGCCAGCAGTATGAGGGGGACTGAAAAACTGTTTTTT
TRBV6-5	-	13	TRBD1	TRBJ1-2	CASSYTTGAGYTF	TGTGCCAGCAGTTACACGACAGGGGCGGGCTACACCTTC
TRBV30	-	14	-	TRBJ2-5	CAWSLPRAGETQYF	TGTGCCTGGAGTCTCCCGAGGGCTGGAGAGACCCAGTACTTC
TRBV7-9	-	13	-	TRBJ2-6	CASTGNGANVLTF	TGTGCCAGCACAGGAAATGGGGCCAACGTCCTGACTTTC
TRBV10-3	once	14	-	TRBJ2-1	CAISARLQGSEQFF	TGTGCCATCAGTGCGCGATTACAGGGTAGTGAGCAGTTCTTC
TRBV30	-	12	TRBD1	TRBJ2-7	CAWGTGGYEQYF	TGTGCCTGGGGGACAGGGGGCTACGAGCAGTACTTC
TRBV2	-	14	-	TRBJ1-4	CASSPGVTNEKLFF	TGTGCCAGCAGTCCAGGGGTAACTAATGAAAAACTGTTTTTT